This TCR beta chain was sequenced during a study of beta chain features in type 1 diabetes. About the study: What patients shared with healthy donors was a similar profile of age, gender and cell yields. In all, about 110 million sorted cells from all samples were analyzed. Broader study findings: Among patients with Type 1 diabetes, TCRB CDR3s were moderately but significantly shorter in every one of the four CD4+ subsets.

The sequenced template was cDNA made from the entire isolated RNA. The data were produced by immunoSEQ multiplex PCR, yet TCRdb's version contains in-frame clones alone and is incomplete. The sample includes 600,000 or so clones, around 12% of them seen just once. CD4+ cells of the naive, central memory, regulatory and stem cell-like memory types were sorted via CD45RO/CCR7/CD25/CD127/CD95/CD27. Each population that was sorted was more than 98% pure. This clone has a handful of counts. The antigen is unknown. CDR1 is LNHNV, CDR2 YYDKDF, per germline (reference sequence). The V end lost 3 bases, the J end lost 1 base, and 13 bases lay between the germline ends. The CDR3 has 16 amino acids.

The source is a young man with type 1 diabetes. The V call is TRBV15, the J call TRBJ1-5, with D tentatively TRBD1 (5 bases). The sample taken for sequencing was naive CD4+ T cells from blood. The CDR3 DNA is TGTGCCACCAGCAGGGACCGGGACTCCAGCAATCAGCCCCAGCATTTT. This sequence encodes CATSRDRDSSNQPQHF.